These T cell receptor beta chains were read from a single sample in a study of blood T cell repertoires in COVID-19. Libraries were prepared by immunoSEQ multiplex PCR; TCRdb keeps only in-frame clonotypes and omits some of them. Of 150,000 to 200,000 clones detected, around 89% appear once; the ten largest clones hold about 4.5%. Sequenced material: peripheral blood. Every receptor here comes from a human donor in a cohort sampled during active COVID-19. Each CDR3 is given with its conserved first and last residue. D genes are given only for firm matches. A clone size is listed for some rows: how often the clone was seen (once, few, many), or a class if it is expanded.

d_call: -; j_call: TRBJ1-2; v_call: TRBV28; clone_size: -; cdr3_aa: CASSPGQPIYGYTF; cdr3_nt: TGTGCCAGCAGTCCTGGACAGCCGATCTATGGCTACACCTTC
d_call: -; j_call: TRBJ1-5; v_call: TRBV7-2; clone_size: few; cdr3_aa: CASSFVPSQGWPQHF; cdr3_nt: TGTGCCAGCAGCTTTGTCCCCAGCCAGGGTTGGCCCCAGCATTTT
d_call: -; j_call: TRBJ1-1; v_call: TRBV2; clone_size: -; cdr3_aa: CASTKGGAYNTEAFF; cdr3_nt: TGTGCCAGCACCAAAGGAGGGGCCTATAACACTGAAGCTTTCTTT
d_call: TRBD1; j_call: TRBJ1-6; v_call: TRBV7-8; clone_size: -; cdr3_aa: CASSLGGTGGNSPLHF; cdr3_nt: TGTGCCAGCAGCTTAGGGGGGACAGGTGGGAATTCACCCCTCCACTTT
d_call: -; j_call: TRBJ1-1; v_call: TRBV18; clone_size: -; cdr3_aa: CASSPPSLGGTEAFF; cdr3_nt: TGTGCCAGCTCACCACCGTCTTTAGGGGGCACTGAAGCTTTCTTT
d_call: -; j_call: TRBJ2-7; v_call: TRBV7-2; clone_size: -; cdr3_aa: CASSLDRVSSYEQYF; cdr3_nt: TGTGCCAGCAGCTTAGATCGGGTATCTTCCTACGAGCAGTACTTC
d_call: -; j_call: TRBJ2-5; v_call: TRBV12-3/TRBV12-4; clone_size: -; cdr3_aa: CASSLSETQYF; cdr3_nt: TGTGCCAGCAGTTTGAGTGAGACCCAGTACTTC
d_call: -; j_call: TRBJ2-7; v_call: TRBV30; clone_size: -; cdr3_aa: CAWSVGGPYEQYF; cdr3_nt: TGTGCCTGGAGTGTAGGCGGCCCCTACGAGCAGTACTTC
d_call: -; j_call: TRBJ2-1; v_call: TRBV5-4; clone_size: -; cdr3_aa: CASSPPSFGEQFF; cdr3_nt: TGTGCCAGCAGCCCCCCTAGTTTCGGTGAGCAGTTCTTC
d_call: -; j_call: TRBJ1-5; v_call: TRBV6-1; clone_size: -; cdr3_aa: CASSEAPGYSNQPQHF; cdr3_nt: TGTGCCAGCAGTGAAGCCCCGGGGTATAGCAATCAGCCCCAGCATTTT
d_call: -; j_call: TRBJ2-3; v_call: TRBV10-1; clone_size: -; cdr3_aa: CASSGTSLSTDTQYF; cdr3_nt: TGCGCCAGCAGCGGAACTAGCTTGAGCACAGATACGCAGTATTTT
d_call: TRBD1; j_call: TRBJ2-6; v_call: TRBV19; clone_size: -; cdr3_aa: CASTLRDRSSGANVLTF; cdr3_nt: TGTGCCAGTACCCTACGGGACAGGAGCTCTGGGGCCAACGTCCTGACTTTC
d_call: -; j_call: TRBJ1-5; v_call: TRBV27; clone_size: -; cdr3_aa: CASSFDSKINQPQHF; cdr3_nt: TGTGCCAGCAGTTTTGACAGCAAAATAAATCAGCCCCAGCATTTT
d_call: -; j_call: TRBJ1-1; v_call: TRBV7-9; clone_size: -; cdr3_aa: CASSLGEVNTEAFF; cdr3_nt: TGTGCCAGCAGCTTAGGAGAGGTGAACACTGAAGCTTTCTTT
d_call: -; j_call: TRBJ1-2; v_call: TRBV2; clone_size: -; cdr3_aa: CASMSRQASHYGYTF; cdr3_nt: TGTGCCAGCATGTCGAGACAGGCTTCTCACTATGGCTACACCTTC
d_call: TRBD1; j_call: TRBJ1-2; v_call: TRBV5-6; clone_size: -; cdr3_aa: CASSLSGDRGFGYTF; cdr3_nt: TGTGCCAGCAGCTTGTCGGGAGACAGGGGGTTCGGCTACACCTTC
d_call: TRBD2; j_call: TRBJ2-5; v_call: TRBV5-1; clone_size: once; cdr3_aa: CASSLFREGETQYF; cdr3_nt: TGCGCCAGCAGCTTATTCAGGGAGGGAGAGACCCAGTACTTC
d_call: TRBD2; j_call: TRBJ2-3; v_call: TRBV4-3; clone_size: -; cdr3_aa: CASSDMRAGATDTQYF; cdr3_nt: TGCGCCAGCAGCGATATGAGAGCGGGGGCCACAGATACGCAGTATTTT
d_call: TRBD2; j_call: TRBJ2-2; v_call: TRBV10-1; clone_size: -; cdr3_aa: CASSGGGQGNTGELFF; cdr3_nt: TGCGCCAGCAGCGGCGGGGGGCAGGGCAACACCGGGGAGCTGTTTTTT
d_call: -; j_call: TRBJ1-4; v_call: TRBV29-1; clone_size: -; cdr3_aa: CSVESRTATNEKLFF; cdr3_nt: TGCAGCGTTGAATCGCGAACCGCAACTAATGAAAAACTGTTTTTT
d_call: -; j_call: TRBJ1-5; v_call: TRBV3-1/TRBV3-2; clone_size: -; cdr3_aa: CASSQDPPQGVSQPQHF; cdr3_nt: TGTGCCAGCAGCCAAGACCCTCCACAGGGTGTCAGTCAGCCCCAGCATTTT
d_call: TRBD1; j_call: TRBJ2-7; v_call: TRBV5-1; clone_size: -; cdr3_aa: CASSLGGTGTYEQYF; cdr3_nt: TGCGCCAGCAGCTTGGGGGGGACAGGGACCTACGAGCAGTACTTC
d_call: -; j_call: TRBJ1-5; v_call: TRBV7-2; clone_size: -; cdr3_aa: CASSLGRGYQPQHF; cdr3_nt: TGTGCCAGCAGCTTGGGCAGGGGTTATCAGCCCCAGCATTTT
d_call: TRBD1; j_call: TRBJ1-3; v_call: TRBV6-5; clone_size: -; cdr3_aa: CASRIGTGGLDTIYF; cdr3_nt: TGTGCCAGCAGGATAGGGACAGGGGGTTTGGACACCATATATTTT
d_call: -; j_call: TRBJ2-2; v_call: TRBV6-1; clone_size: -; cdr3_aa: CASSDSGNTGELFF; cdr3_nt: TGTGCCAGCAGTGATAGCGGGAACACCGGGGAGCTGTTTTTT
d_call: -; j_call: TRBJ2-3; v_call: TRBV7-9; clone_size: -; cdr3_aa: CASSLGVTDTQYF; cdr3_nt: TGTGCCAGCAGCTTAGGCGTCACAGATACGCAGTATTTT